This T cell receptor (beta chain) was captured in a study of beta chain features in type 1 diabetes. Sequencing targeted expressed TCRB transcripts, as all isolated RNA had been reverse transcribed. Generated by immunoSEQ multiplex PCR, the TCRdb table keeps only in-frame clones and is missing some. In the table there are 300,000 to 400,000 clones, 8.5% to 10% of which are singletons. The CDR3 is made up of 14 amino acids. The ends were cut back, 0 bases at V and 3 bases at J, with 7 bases in the middle. From germline, CDR1 is SGHTA and CDR2 FQGNSA. Every donor had blood drawn once into heparin, approximately 110 mL on average. This clone was seen more than once but under ten times. Its antigen is not known. The same CDR3 can be traced to other DNA sequences in this sample. Overall study results and limits: TCRB CDR3 length was moderately but significantly reduced in all four CD4+ subsets of Type 1 diabetes patients.

Sample: central memory CD4+ T cells from blood. The sequence was collected from a man aged 25-45 years with type 1 diabetes. This rearrangement joins TRBV7-2 to TRBJ2-3, with D uncertain. CDR3 bases: TGTGCCAGCAGCTTAGCGATCAGTACAGATACGCAGTATTTT. The encoded protein is CASSLAISTDTQYF.